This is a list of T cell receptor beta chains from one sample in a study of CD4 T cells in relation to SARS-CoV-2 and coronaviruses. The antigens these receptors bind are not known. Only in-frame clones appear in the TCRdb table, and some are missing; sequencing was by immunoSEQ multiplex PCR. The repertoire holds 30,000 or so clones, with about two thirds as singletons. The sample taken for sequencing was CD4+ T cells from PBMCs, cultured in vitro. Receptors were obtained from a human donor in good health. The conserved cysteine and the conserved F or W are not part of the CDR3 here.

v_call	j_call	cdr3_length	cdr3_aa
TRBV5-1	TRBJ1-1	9	ASSQGPEAF
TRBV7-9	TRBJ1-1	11	ASSFTPANEAF
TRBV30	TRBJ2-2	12	AWSPGLAAGELF
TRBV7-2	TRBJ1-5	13	ASSPGQGINQPQH
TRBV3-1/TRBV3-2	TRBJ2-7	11	ASSRQGFYEQY
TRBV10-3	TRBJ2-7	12	ATHRGLGEYEQY
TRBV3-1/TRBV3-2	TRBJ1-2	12	ASTPAGDHYGYT
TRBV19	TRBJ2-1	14	ASIRGSGGGLNEQF
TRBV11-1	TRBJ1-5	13	ASSLDKGVNQPQH
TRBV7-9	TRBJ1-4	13	ASSSTGQGAEKLF
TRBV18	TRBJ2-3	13	ASSPLPTSTDTQY